Listed below are T cell receptor beta chains from one sample, sequenced in a study of blood T cell repertoires in COVID-19. Clones were read by immunoSEQ multiplex PCR, and TCRdb kept only the in-frame ones, dropping some. Altogether 200,000 to 250,000 clones are present, more than 80% being singletons, with the ten largest covering 10%. The sequenced sample consisted of peripheral blood. All receptors derive from a woman of 80 years or more with acute or convalescent COVID-19. Each CDR3 is given with its conserved first and last residue. A D gene is named only where the DNA matches it firmly. Clone size is not always given. Where it is, it says once, few, many or a class for expanded clones.

CDR3 DNA | CDR3 protein | D gene | J gene | clone size | V gene | CDR3 length
TGTGCCAGCAGGGGGACAGGGGCTTCCTACGAGCAGTACTTC | CASRGTGASYEQYF | TRBD1 | TRBJ2-7 | NA | TRBV25-1 | 14
TGTGCCAGTAGTATAGATGGGGGCAGGGCGGATGGCTACACCTTC | CASSIDGGRADGYTF | NA | TRBJ1-2 | NA | TRBV19 | 15
TGTGCCACCAGCAGAGATTTAGCGGATAATTCACCCCTCCACTTT | CATSRDLADNSPLHF | NA | TRBJ1-6 | NA | TRBV15 | 15
TGTGCCACCAGCAGAGGACGGGATAACTATGGCTACACCTTC | CATSRGRDNYGYTF | NA | TRBJ1-2 | NA | TRBV15 | 14
TGTGCCAGCAGCACCATGGCCACTGAAGCTTTCTTT | CASSTMATEAFF | NA | TRBJ1-1 | NA | TRBV2 | 12
TGTGCCAGCAGCAACAGGGAGAATTCACCCCTCCACTTT | CASSNRENSPLHF | NA | TRBJ1-6 | NA | TRBV7-6 | 13
TGTGCCAGCAGTTACTTAGCGGGAGAGACCCAGTACTTC | CASSYLAGETQYF | TRBD2 | TRBJ2-5 | few | TRBV6-5 | 13
TGCGCCAGCTCCGGACAGGGGGGAGAGACCCAGTACTTC | CASSGQGGETQYF | TRBD1 | TRBJ2-5 | NA | TRBV5-1 | 13
TGTGCCAGCAGTTTAGACATCTATGGCTACACCTTC | CASSLDIYGYTF | NA | TRBJ1-2 | NA | TRBV12-3/TRBV12-4 | 12
TGTGCCAGCAGCTTAGGAGACAGGGGGCTTTCCTACGAGCAGTACTTC | CASSLGDRGLSYEQYF | TRBD1 | TRBJ2-7 | NA | TRBV11-2 | 16
TGTGCCAGCAGCCAAGATATGCGGGAGGTGCCTAGGGGCGATGAGCAGTTCTTC | CASSQDMREVPRGDEQFF | TRBD2 | TRBJ2-1 | NA | TRBV4-2 | 18
TGCGCCAGCAGCCAAGAGGCTAACGGGGTCGACACAGATACGCAGTATTTT | CASSQEANGVDTDTQYF | NA | TRBJ2-3 | few | TRBV4-1 | 17
TGTGCTAGTGGTCCCCGGACAGGGACGAGAAACACTGAAGCTTTCTTT | CASGPRTGTRNTEAFF | TRBD1 | TRBJ1-1 | NA | TRBV12-5 | 16
TGTGCCAGCAGCTTAGAGGGACAGGGGGCAATAGGCTACACCTTC | CASSLEGQGAIGYTF | TRBD1 | TRBJ1-2 | NA | TRBV11-2 | 15
TGTGCCAGCCGCCTCGACAGTGGCTACACCTTC | CASRLDSGYTF | NA | TRBJ1-2 | NA | TRBV9 | 11
TGTGCCATCAGAGTTGCGGGAGGGACCTACGAGCAGTACTTC | CAIRVAGGTYEQYF | TRBD2 | TRBJ2-7 | NA | TRBV10-3 | 14
TGTGCCAGTAGTTCGACAGGGCCCAATCAGCCCCAGCATTTT | CASSSTGPNQPQHF | TRBD1 | TRBJ1-5 | NA | TRBV19 | 14
TGTGCCATCAGTGAGTCGGTAAAGCGGGGGCTATCTAGCACAGATACGCAGTATTTT | CAISESVKRGLSSTDTQYF | TRBD2 | TRBJ2-3 | NA | TRBV10-3 | 19
TGTGCCAGCAGTCCTAGCGGGGAACAAGAGACCCAGTACTTC | CASSPSGEQETQYF | TRBD2 | TRBJ2-5 | NA | TRBV28 | 14
TGCGCCAGCAGCTCGGGACTAGCGGGGGGTCACACAGATACGCAGTATTTT | CASSSGLAGGHTDTQYF | TRBD2 | TRBJ2-3 | NA | TRBV5-1 | 17
TGCAGTGCTGGACAGGGAAACACCATATATTTT | CSAGQGNTIYF | NA | TRBJ1-3 | NA | TRBV20-1 | 11
TGTGCCAGCAGCTTAACCCGGGAGCCTCAGCCCCAGCATTTT | CASSLTREPQPQHF | NA | TRBJ1-5 | few | TRBV7-9 | 14
TGCAGCGTTGAGGCAGGGGGCGAGGAAAAACTGTTTTTT | CSVEAGGEEKLFF | TRBD1 | TRBJ1-4 | few | TRBV29-1 | 13
TGTGCCTCAGGCGAGGGGGCGTCCACAGATACGCAGTATTTT | CASGEGASTDTQYF | TRBD1 | TRBJ2-3 | NA | TRBV2 | 14
TGTGCCAGCAGCACTGGTACAGGGCGCAATCAGCCCCAGCATTTT | CASSTGTGRNQPQHF | NA | TRBJ1-5 | few | TRBV11-1 | 15
TGCGCCAGCAGCTCCCGGGGGGACAGGGTGGTGAGTCGCTCGAACACCGGGGAGCTGTTTTTT | CASSSRGDRVVSRSNTGELFF | TRBD1 | TRBJ2-2 | NA | TRBV5-1 | 21
TGCACCAGCAGCCCCGGGAGGGAAGACACTGAAGCTTTCTTT | CTSSPGREDTEAFF | NA | TRBJ1-1 | NA | TRBV1 | 14
TGTGCCAGCAGCGTAGCCAGAACCTACAATGAGCAGTTCTTC | CASSVARTYNEQFF | NA | TRBJ2-1 | few | TRBV9 | 14
TGTGCCAGCGGACACCAGACTAACTATGGCTACACCTTC | CASGHQTNYGYTF | NA | TRBJ1-2 | once | TRBV6-5 | 13
TGTGCCACCAGTGATTCACGAGGACAGGGGCTTATCGATGAGCAGTTCTTC | CATSDSRGQGLIDEQFF | TRBD1 | TRBJ2-1 | few | TRBV24-1 | 17
TGCGCCAGCAGACAGGGTGTAGGCTACGAGCAGTACTTC | CASRQGVGYEQYF | NA | TRBJ2-7 | NA | TRBV10-2 | 13
TGCGCCAGCAGCTTGATACCGGGAGGGCTACAAGATACGCAGTATTTT | CASSLIPGGLQDTQYF | TRBD2 | TRBJ2-3 | few | TRBV5-1 | 16
TGTGCCAGCAGTATCAAAGGGACTAGCGGGACGACCGGGGAGCTGTTTTTT | CASSIKGTSGTTGELFF | TRBD2 | TRBJ2-2 | NA | TRBV9 | 17
TGCGCCAGCAGCTCTGGGGCGGCTAATGAAAAACTGTTTTTT | CASSSGAANEKLFF | NA | TRBJ1-4 | NA | TRBV5-1 | 14
TGTGCCACCAGTGATACCGACCCACCCGCCAGGAATGAGCAGTTCTTC | CATSDTDPPARNEQFF | NA | TRBJ2-1 | NA | TRBV24-1 | 16
TGCGCCAGCAGCGAACCGGGACAGGGAAGCACCGGGGAGCTGTTTTTT | CASSEPGQGSTGELFF | TRBD1 | TRBJ2-2 | NA | TRBV5-1 | 16
TGTGCTAGCAGCCCACAGGGGGCTAGTGAAGCTTTCTTT | CASSPQGASEAFF | TRBD1 | TRBJ1-1 | many | TRBV7-7 | 13
TGTGCCAGCAGCCAAGAGGACCCCACGGGGGGATATGAGACCCAGTACTTC | CASSQEDPTGGYETQYF | TRBD2 | TRBJ2-5 | NA | TRBV4-2 | 17
TGTGCCAGCTCACCCGAACTGGGCCCGATACCTCCCTACGAGCAGTACTTC | CASSPELGPIPPYEQYF | NA | TRBJ2-7 | few | TRBV18 | 17
TGTGCCAGCAGTCACAGGACGTTTTTGACTGAAGCTTTCTTT | CASSHRTFLTEAFF | NA | TRBJ1-1 | once | TRBV6-2/TRBV6-3 | 14
TGTGCTAGCAGCCCTGGACAGAGCTCTGGAAACACCATATATTTT | CASSPGQSSGNTIYF | NA | TRBJ1-3 | NA | TRBV7-7 | 15
TGTGCCAGTAGTATCTCCGAGGACTCTGGAAACACCATATATTTT | CASSISEDSGNTIYF | NA | TRBJ1-3 | NA | TRBV19 | 15
TGTGCCAGCAGCTTAACGCAGGGAAAAGCTTTCTTT | CASSLTQGKAFF | NA | TRBJ1-1 | once | TRBV11-3 | 12
TGTGCCAGCACCCGACAGGGGGGTAGCTATGGCTACACCTTC | CASTRQGGSYGYTF | TRBD1 | TRBJ1-2 | few | TRBV6-5 | 14
TGTGCCAGCAGCGTATGGGCGATTTCCTACAATGAGCAGTTCTTC | CASSVWAISYNEQFF | NA | TRBJ2-1 | NA | TRBV9 | 15
TGTGCCAGTAGGGTACAGGGAATCTCTGGCTACACCTTC | CASRVQGISGYTF | NA | TRBJ1-2 | NA | TRBV19 | 13
TGTGCCAGCAGCTACGTAGACGAGCAGTACTTC | CASSYVDEQYF | NA | TRBJ2-7 | NA | TRBV12-3/TRBV12-4 | 11
TGTGCCATCAGTGAGAGTTCGGGACAGGGTGACTATGGCTACACCTTC | CAISESSGQGDYGYTF | TRBD1 | TRBJ1-2 | NA | TRBV10-3 | 16
TGTGCCAGCAGCACACAGAGCATGAACACTGAAGCTTTCTTT | CASSTQSMNTEAFF | NA | TRBJ1-1 | NA | TRBV7-9 | 14
TGTGCCAGCAGCCAGGGGACAGGGCAGGGCAATCAGCCCCAGCATTTT | CASSQGTGQGNQPQHF | TRBD1 | TRBJ1-5 | once | TRBV6-2/TRBV6-3 | 16
TGTGCCAGCAGCCCGGTAGCATTTGGGGCCAACGTCCTGACTTTC | CASSPVAFGANVLTF | NA | TRBJ2-6 | NA | TRBV7-2 | 15
TGCAGCGTTGAAGGCCCGGGGGGGGAGACCCAGTACTTC | CSVEGPGGETQYF | TRBD2 | TRBJ2-5 | NA | TRBV29-1 | 13
TGTGCCAGCAGCGCCCAGACTAGCGTCGACACCGGGGAGCTGTTTTTT | CASSAQTSVDTGELFF | TRBD2 | TRBJ2-2 | NA | TRBV7-2 | 16
TGTGCCAGCTCACCCGGTACGTACGAGCAGTACTTC | CASSPGTYEQYF | NA | TRBJ2-7 | NA | TRBV18 | 12
TGTGCCAGCAGCGTAGGGCCAAACAACGAGCAGTACTTC | CASSVGPNNEQYF | NA | TRBJ2-7 | NA | TRBV9 | 13
TGTGCCAGCAGTTTAGGGGGCTTGGGCTACACCTTC | CASSLGGLGYTF | NA | TRBJ1-2 | few | TRBV12-3/TRBV12-4 | 12